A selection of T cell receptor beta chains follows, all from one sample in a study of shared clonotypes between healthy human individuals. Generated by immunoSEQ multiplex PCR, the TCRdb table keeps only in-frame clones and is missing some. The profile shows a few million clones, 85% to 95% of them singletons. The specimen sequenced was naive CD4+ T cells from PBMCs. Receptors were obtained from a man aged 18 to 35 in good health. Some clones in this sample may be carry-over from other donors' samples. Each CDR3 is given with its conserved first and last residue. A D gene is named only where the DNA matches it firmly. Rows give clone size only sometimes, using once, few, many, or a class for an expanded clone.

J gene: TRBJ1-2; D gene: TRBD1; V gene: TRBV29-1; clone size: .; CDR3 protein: CSVALSGQGSYSGYTF; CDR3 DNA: TGCAGCGTTGCCTTATCGGGACAGGGGAGTTATAGTGGCTACACCTTC
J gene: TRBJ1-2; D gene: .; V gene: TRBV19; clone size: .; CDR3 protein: CASSIGGSTPYGYTF; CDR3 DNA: TGTGCCAGTAGTATAGGAGGATCAACCCCCTATGGCTACACCTTC
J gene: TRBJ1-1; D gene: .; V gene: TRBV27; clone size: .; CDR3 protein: CASRPWTRNTEAFF; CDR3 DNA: TGTGCCAGCAGACCCTGGACGAGGAACACTGAAGCTTTCTTT
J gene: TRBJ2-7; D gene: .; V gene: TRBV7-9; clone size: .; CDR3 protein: CASSLGVGQHNPYEQYF; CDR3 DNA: TGTGCCAGCAGCTTAGGTGTGGGACAACATAACCCCTACGAGCAGTACTTC
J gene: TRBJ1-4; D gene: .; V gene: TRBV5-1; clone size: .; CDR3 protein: CASSLPEGMPNEKLFF; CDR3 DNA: TGCGCCAGCAGCTTGCCGGAGGGGATGCCTAATGAAAAACTGTTTTTT
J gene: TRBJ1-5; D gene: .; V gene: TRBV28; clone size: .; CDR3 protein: CASPDRAGWGGNQPQHF; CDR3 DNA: TGTGCCAGCCCAGACCGGGCAGGGTGGGGGGGCAATCAGCCCCAGCATTTT
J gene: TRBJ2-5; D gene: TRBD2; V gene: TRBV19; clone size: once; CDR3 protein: CASRTSGGETQYF; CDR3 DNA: TGTGCCAGTAGGACGTCGGGGGGAGAGACCCAGTACTTC
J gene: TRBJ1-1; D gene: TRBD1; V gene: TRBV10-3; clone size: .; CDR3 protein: CAISGGQGGTEAFF; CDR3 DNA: TGTGCCATCAGCGGTGGACAGGGGGGGACTGAAGCTTTCTTT
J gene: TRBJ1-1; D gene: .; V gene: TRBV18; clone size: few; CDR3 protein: CASSQGDTEAFF; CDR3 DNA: TGTGCCAGCTCACAGGGGGACACTGAAGCTTTCTTT
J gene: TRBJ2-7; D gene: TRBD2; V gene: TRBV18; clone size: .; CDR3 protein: CASSKGLAGGPYEQYF; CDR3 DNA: TGTGCCAGCTCAAAGGGACTAGCGGGAGGGCCCTACGAGCAGTACTTC
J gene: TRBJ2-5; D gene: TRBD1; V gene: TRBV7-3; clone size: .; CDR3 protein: CASSVAGGQETQYF; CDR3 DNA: TGTGCCAGCAGCGTAGCAGGGGGTCAAGAGACCCAGTACTTC
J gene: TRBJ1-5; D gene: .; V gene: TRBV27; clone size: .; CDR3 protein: CASRRGDQPQHF; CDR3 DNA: TGTGCCAGCAGGAGGGGCGATCAGCCCCAGCATTTT
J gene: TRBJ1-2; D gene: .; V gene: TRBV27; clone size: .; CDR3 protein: CASSSPGKNYGYTF; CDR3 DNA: TGTGCCAGCAGTTCCCCCGGGAAGAACTATGGCTACACCTTC
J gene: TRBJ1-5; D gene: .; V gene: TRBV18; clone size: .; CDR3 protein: CASSLEAPGSNQPQHF; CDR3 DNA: TGTGCCAGCTCACTCGAGGCCCCTGGAAGCAATCAGCCCCAGCATTTT
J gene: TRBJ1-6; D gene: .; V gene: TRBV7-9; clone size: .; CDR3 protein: CASSGARGTGNSPLHF; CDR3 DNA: TGTGCCAGCAGCGGCGCACGAGGGACGGGTAATTCACCCCTCCACTTT
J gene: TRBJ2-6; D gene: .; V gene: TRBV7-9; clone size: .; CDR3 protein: CASSPTRRPGVLTF; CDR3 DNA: TGTGCCAGCAGCCCCACTCGACGGCCTGGGGTCCTGACTTTC
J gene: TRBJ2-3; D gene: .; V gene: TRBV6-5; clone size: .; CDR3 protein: CASKTGTSTDTQYF; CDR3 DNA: TGTGCCAGCAAAACGGGCACTAGCACAGATACGCAGTATTTT
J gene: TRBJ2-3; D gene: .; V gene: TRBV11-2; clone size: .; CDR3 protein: CASSQYAKGGTDTQYF; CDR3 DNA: TGTGCCAGCAGCCAGTACGCCAAGGGAGGCACAGATACGCAGTATTTT
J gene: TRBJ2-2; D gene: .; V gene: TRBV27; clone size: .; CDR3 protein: CASSVRSSSGELFF; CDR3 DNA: TGTGCCAGCAGTGTAAGGTCCAGCTCCGGGGAGCTGTTTTTT
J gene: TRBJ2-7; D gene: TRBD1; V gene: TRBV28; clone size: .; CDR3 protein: CASSSHRDSTGYEQYF; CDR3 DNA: TGTGCCAGCAGTTCGCACAGGGACAGTACGGGGTACGAGCAGTACTTC
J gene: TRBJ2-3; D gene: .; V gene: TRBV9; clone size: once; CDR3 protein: CASSVESPDTQYF; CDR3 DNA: TGTGCCAGCAGCGTAGAGAGTCCAGATACGCAGTATTTT
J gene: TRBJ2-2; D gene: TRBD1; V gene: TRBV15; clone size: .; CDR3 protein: CATSNSGDRGAPGELFF; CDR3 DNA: TGTGCCACCAGCAACTCTGGGGACAGGGGGGCACCCGGGGAGCTGTTTTTT